One sample yielded the 12 T cell receptor beta chains listed below, sequenced in a study of blood T cell repertoires in COVID-19. Here immunoSEQ multiplex PCR was the method, and the copy in TCRdb shows in-frame clones only, minus some. There are 45,000 to 70,000 clones in the sample; 87% occur only once, and roughly a fifth lies in the top ten. Sequencing was performed on peripheral blood. The receptors shown here come from a woman over 75 with COVID-19, enrolled during active disease.

V gene TRBV7-9 combines with J gene TRBJ2-7; TRBD2 matches 8 bases. The CDR3 runs to 15 residues. The V gene end was trimmed by 5 bases and the J gene end by 1 base; junction bases not matched to a gene: 7. Germline V lookup: CDR1 SEHNR, CDR2 FQNEAQ (reference sequence). The CDR3 nucleotides read TGTGCCAGCAGCGCGCCGGGACTAGAGTCCTACGAGCAGTACTTC. Amino acid sequence: CASSAPGLESYEQYF.

The chain uses TRBV19 and TRBJ1-1, with D perhaps TRBD1 (6 bases). V was shortened by 3 bases and J by 5 bases, with 13 bases between the two germline ends. This CDR3 comprises 14 residues. Germline assignment: CDR1 LNHDA and CDR2 SQIVND (reference sequence). The CDR3 protein is CASSILGAQTEAFF. CDR3 DNA sequence: TGTGCCAGTAGTATCTTGGGGGCGCAGACTGAAGCTTTCTTT.

J is TRBJ2-7 and V is TRBV19; TRBD1 aligns across 8 bases. Germline-derived CDR1 and CDR2 are LNHDA and SQIVND (reference sequence). The CDR3 is made up of 18 amino acids. Trimming removed 3 bases from V and 2 bases from J; junction bases left unmatched: 15. CDR3 sequence reads: CASSIAAPTGTGTYEQYF. As DNA, the CDR3 is TGTGCCAGTAGTATCGCAGCTCCGACCGGGACAGGAACCTACGAGCAGTACTTC.

The V gene is TRBV2, the J gene TRBJ2-6, with 7 bases identical to TRBD1. The trim removed 6 bases at V and 3 bases at J, leaving 11 bases unmatched. This CDR3 is built from 17 residues. The germline gives CDR1 SNHLY, CDR2 FYNNEI. The CDR3 DNA reads as TGTGCCAGCAGGGATTACAGGGGCCTGGGTGGGGCCAACGTCCTGACTTTC. Its protein product is CASRDYRGLGGANVLTF.

The rearrangement uses TRBV6-6 and TRBJ2-7; 8 nucleotides agree with TRBD1. V trimming: 5 bases; J trimming: 2 bases; junction bases outside the gene matches: 5. CDR3 size: 14 residues. The germline V gene has CDR1 MNHNY and CDR2 SVGAGI (reference sequence). CDR3 sequence: CASSPKTGAYEQYF. As DNA, the CDR3 is TGTGCCAGCAGTCCTAAGACAGGGGCCTACGAGCAGTACTTC.

In its sample, this clone was seen a few times. V usage is TRBV19 and J usage is TRBJ1-1; D is uncertain. The CDR3 has 13 residues. From germline, CDR1 is LNHDA and CDR2 SQIVND (reference sequence). The V and J ends lost 1 base and 1 base respectively, with 4 bases between them. CDR3 bases: TGTGCCAGTAGTATAGTCCGGAACACTGAAGCTTTCTTT. This sequence encodes CASSIVRNTEAFF. Combining the CDR3 with reference TRBV19 and TRBJ1-1 gives the whole variable domain DGGITQSPKYLFRKEGQNVTLSCEQNLNHDAMYWYRQDPGQGLRLIYYSQIVNDFQKGDIAEGYSVSREKKESFPLTVTSAQKNPTAFYLCASSIVRNTEAFFGQGTRLTVV.

The chain is built from TRBV19 and TRBJ2-4, with D unclear. This CDR3 spans 14 amino acids. V gave up 8 bases and J gave up 4 bases, with 15 bases separating them. The germline gives CDR1 LNHDA, CDR2 SQIVND (reference sequence). DNA of the CDR3: TGTGCCAGTTCTAACCAGATGAGGAAAAACATTCAGTACTTC. It yields the protein CASSNQMRKNIQYF.

This chain links TRBV6-5 with TRBJ2-7; D remains unclear. There are 11 residues in the CDR3. V was pared by 6 bases and J by 6 bases, with 9 bases between. CDR1 MNHEY and CDR2 SVGAGI come from the germline V gene. The CDR3 nucleotides read TGTGCCAGCAGATATGAGAGCGAGCAGTACTTC. It codes for CASRYESEQYF.

The chain carries TRBV10-3 and TRBJ2-7; 9 bases match TRBD1. Germline V gene data show CDR1 as ENHRY and CDR2 as SYGVKD. The CDR3 totals 14 residues. V was clipped by 8 bases and J by 4 bases; unmatched bases: 9. This chain's CDR3 is CAISRDRVGYEQYF. For the CDR3, the DNA is TGTGCCATCTCCCGGGACAGGGTGGGTTACGAGCAGTACTTC.

The chain uses TRBV28 and TRBJ2-7; D gene ambiguous. The CDR3 sequence is 14 residues long. Trimming removed 4 bases from V and 3 bases from J, with 13 bases in between. The germline V gene encodes CDR1 MDHEN and CDR2 SYDVKM. The CDR3 DNA is TGTGCCAGCAGTTACCGAGGTCGGCTCTACGAGCAGTACTTC. Translating it yields CASSYRGRLYEQYF. Variable domain in full (rest from reference TRBV28 and TRBJ2-7): DVKVTQSSRYLVKRTGEKVFLECVQDMDHENMFWYRQDPGLGLRLIYFSYDVKMKEKGDIPEGYSVSREKKERFSLILESASTNQTSMYLCASSYRGRLYEQYFGPGTRLTVT.

This clone has more than one count but fewer than ten. The chain carries TRBV6-1 and TRBJ1-5; 7 bases align to TRBD1. The CDR3 contains 15 residues. After removal of 2 bases from V and 2 bases from J, the junction contained 3 bases not matched to a gene. Germline CDR1 reads MNHNS; CDR2 reads SASEGT. DNA for the CDR3: TGTGCCAGCAGTGAAATTACAGGGGGCAATCAGCCCCAGCATTTT. This sequence encodes CASSEITGGNQPQHF.

The V call is TRBV20-1, the J call TRBJ1-3, with unresolved D. CDR3 length: 13 amino acids. Germline-derived CDR1 and CDR2 are DFQATT and SNEGSKA (reference sequence). Trimming left V 3 bases short and J 1 base short, with 7 bases between. The CDR3 DNA reads TGCAGTGCTAGTGCCCAGTCTGGAAACACCATATATTTT. This encodes CSASAQSGNTIYF.